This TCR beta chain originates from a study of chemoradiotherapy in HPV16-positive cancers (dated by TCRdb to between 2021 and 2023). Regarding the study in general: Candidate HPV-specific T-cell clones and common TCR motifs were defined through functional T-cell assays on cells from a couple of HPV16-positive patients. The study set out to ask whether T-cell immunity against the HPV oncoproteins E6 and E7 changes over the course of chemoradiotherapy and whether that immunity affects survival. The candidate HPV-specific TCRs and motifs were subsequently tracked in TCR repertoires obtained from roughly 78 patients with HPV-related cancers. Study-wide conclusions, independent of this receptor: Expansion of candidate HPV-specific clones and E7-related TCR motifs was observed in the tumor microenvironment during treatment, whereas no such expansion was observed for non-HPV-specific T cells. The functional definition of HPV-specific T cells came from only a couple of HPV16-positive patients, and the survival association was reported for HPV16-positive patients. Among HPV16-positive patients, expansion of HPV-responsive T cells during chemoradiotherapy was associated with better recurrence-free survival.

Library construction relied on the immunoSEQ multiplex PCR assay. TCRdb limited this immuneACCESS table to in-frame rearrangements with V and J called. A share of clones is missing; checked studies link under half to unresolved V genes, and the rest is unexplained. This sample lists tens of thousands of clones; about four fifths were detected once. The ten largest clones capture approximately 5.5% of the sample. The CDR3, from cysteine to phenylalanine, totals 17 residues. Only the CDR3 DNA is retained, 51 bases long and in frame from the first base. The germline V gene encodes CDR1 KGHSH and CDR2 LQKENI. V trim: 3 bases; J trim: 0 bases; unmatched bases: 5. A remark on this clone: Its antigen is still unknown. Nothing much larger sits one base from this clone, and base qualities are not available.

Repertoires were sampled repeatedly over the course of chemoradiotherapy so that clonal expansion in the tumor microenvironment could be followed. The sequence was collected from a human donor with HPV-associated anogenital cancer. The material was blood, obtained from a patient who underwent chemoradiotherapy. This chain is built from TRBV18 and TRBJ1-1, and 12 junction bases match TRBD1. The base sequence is TGTGCCAGCTCACCCGGGACAGGGGGCGCGATGAACACTGAAGCTTTCTTT. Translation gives CASSPGTGGAMNTEAFF.